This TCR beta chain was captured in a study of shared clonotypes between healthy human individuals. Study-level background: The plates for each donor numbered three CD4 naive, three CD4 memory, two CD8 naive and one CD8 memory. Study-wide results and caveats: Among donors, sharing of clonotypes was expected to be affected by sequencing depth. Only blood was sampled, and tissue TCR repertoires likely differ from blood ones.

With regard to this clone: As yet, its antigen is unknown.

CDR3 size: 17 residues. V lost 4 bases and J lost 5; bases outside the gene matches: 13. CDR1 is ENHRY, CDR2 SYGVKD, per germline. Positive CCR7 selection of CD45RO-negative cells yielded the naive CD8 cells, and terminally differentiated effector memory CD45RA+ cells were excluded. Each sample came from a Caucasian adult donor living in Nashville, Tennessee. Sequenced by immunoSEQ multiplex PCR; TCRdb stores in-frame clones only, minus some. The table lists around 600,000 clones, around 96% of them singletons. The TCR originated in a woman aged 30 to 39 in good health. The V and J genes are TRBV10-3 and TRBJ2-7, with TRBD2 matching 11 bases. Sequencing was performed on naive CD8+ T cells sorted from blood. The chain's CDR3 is CAISGLGLAGKGNEQYF. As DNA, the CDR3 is TGTGCCATCAGTGGGTTAGGACTAGCGGGTAAAGGCAACGAGCAGTACTTC.